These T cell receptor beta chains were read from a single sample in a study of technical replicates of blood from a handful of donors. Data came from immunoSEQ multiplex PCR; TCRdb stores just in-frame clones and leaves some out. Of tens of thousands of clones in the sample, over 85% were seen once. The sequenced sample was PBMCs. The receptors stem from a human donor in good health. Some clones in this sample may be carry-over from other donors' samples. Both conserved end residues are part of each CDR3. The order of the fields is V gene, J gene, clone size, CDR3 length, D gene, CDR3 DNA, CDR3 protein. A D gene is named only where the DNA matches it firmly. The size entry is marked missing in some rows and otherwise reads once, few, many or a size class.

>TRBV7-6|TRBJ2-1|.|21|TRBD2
TGTGCCAGCAGCCCACGACTACGCCTAGCGGGAATGTCGGGCTCCTACAATGAGCAGTTCTTC
CASSPRLRLAGMSGSYNEQFF
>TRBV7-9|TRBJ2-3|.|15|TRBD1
TGTGCCAGCAGCTCAGGGACAGGTAGCACAGATACGCAGTATTTT
CASSSGTGSTDTQYF
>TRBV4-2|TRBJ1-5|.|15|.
TGTGCCAGCAGCCAAGATGGACAGAAGACGCAGCCCCAGCATTTT
CASSQDGQKTQPQHF
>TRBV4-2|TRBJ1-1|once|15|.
TGTGCCAGCAGCCAAGATTATCTCGCGAGCACTGAAGCTTTCTTT
CASSQDYLASTEAFF
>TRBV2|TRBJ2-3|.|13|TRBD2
TGTGCCAGGACTAGCGGGACCACAGATACGCAGTATTTT
CARTSGTTDTQYF
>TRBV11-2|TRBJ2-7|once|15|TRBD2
TGTGCCAGCAGCTTTGCACTAGCGGGGTCCTACGAGCAGTACTTC
CASSFALAGSYEQYF
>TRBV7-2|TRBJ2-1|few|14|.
TGTGCCAGCAGCCCCCGGGTGGTCTACAATGAGCAGTTCTTC
CASSPRVVYNEQFF
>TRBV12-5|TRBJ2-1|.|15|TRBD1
TGTGCTAGTGGGACAACAGGGGTTCTGAACAATGAGCAGTTCTTC
CASGTTGVLNNEQFF
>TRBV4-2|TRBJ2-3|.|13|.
TGTGCCAGCAGCCAAGATCGTTCTGTTACGCAGTATTTT
CASSQDRSVTQYF
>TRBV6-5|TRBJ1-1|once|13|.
TGTGCCAGCAGGGTACAGATGAACACTGAAGCTTTCTTT
CASRVQMNTEAFF
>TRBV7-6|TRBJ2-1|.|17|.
TGTGCCAGCAGCTTAGTTGGAGGCCGGGGCTCCTACAATGAGCAGTTCTTC
CASSLVGGRGSYNEQFF
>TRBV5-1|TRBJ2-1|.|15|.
TGCGCCAGCAGCTTGGCCGACAGGCTAGACAATGAGCAGTTCTTC
CASSLADRLDNEQFF
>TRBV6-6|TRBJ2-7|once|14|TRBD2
TGTGCCAGCACCAAAACTAGCGGGAGTTACGAGCAGTACTTC
CASTKTSGSYEQYF
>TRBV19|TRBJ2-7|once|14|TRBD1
TGTGCCAGTAGTCAAGGGACAGGGGTAGAAGAGCAGTACTTC
CASSQGTGVEEQYF
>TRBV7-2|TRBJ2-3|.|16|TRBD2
TGTGCCAGCAGGGCTGAAGCGGGGGGGATGACAGATACGCAGTATTTT
CASRAEAGGMTDTQYF
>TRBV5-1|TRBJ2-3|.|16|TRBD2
TGCGCCAGCAGCTTGCTAGCGGGGGTCCCGGGAGATACGCAGTATTTT
CASSLLAGVPGDTQYF
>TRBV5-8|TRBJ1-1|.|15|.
TGTGCCAGCAGCTGGCGGGTACGCAGTGTCACTGAAGCTTTCTTT
CASSWRVRSVTEAFF
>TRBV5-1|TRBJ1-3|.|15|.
TGCGCCAGCAGCTTGGCGACTGGGTCTGGAAACACCATATATTTT
CASSLATGSGNTIYF
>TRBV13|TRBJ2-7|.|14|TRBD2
TGTGCCAGCAGGGTGGGACTAGGGCGTCTCGAGCAGTACTTC
CASRVGLGRLEQYF
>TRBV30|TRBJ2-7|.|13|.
TGTGCCATTCAGGGTCTCACAGACTACGAGCAGTACTTC
CAIQGLTDYEQYF
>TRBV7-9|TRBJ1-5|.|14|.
TGTGCCAGCAGCTTAGACAGAGCCAATCAGCCCCAGCATTTT
CASSLDRANQPQHF
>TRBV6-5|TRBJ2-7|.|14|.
TGTGCCAGCAGTTACAGGGACAAAGGTTACGAGCAGTACTTC
CASSYRDKGYEQYF
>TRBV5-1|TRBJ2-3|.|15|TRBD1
TGCGCCAGCAGCCGTAGAGGGACAGCCACAGATACGCAGTATTTT
CASSRRGTATDTQYF
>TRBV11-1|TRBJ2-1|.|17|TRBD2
TGTGCCAGCAGCCTCCTCGTCTCTAGCGGGATGGTCAATGAGCAGTTCTTC
CASSLLVSSGMVNEQFF
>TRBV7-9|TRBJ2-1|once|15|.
TGTGCCAGCAGCTTGGTTAGCGCGGCCTACAATGAGCAGTTCTTC
CASSLVSAAYNEQFF
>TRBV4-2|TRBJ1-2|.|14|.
TGTGCCAGCAGCCAAGAAGGAGGGACTATCGGCTACACCTTC
CASSQEGGTIGYTF
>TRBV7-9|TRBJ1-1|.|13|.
TGTGCCAGCAGCCTAAATGTGAACACTGAAGCTTTCTTT
CASSLNVNTEAFF
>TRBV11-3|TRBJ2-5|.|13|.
TGTGCCAGCAGCTTAGGGTTAGAAGAGACCCAGTACTTC
CASSLGLEETQYF
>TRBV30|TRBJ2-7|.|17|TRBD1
TGTGCCTGCGACAGGGGGACTCTAGCGGTAGATTTCTACGAGCAGTACTTC
CACDRGTLAVDFYEQYF
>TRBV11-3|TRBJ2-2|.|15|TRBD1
TGTGCCAGCAGCTGGGGACAGCCGAACACCGGGGAGCTGTTTTTT
CASSWGQPNTGELFF
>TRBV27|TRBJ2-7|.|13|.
TGTGCCAGCAGCAGACTTAGCTCCTACGAGCAGTACTTC
CASSRLSSYEQYF
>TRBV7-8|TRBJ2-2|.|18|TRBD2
TGTGCCAGCAGCTCCGGGACTAGCGGGAGGGCCTTCACCGGGGAGCTGTTTTTT
CASSSGTSGRAFTGELFF
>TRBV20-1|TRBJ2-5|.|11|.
TGCAGTGCGCACCGGGGGGAGACCCAGTACTTC
CSAHRGETQYF
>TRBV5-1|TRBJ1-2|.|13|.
TGCGCCAGCAGGACAGGAATGGTAGGAGGCTACACCTTC
CASRTGMVGGYTF
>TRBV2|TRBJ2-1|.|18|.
TGTGCCAGCCGCCTAGCCCTCAGCGGACGGGGGACAGCGGTGGAGCAGTTCTTC
CASRLALSGRGTAVEQFF